The subject of this entry is one TCR beta chain. Profiling relied on immunoSEQ multiplex PCR, and the TCRdb table lists in-frame clones only, not all of them. The sample has 250,000 to 400,000 clones, under 90% seen once. CDR3 size: 13 residues. Trimming removed 3 bases from V and 5 bases from J, with 13 bases in between. From germline, CDR1 is DFQATT and CDR2 SNEGSKA (reference sequence). This sample is part of a study of blood T cell repertoires in COVID-19. Whole-study context: Acute-phase and convalescent COVID-19 samples originated in the United States, Italy and Spain. From T cells, B-cell-depleted T cells, or PBMCs came the material, which was cDNA or gDNA.

The V gene is TRBV20-1, the J gene TRBJ1-2; D is possibly TRBD1 (6 bases). The clonotype was recovered from a woman aged 30 to 39 with COVID-19, enrolled during active disease. Sequenced: peripheral blood. CDR3 DNA: TGCAGTGCTAGTCCGGGGCAGGGGTATGGCTACACCTTC. As protein: CSASPGQGYGYTF.